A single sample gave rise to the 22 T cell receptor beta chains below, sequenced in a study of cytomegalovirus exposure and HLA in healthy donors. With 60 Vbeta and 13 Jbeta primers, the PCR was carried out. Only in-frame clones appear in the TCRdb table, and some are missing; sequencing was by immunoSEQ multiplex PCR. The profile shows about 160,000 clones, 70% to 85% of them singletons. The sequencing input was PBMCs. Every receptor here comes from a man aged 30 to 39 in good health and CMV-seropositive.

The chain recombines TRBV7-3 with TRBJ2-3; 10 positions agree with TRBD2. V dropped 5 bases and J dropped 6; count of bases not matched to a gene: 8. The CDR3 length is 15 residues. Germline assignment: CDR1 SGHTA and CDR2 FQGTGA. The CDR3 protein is CASSLKRGGFDTQYF. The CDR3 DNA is TGTGCCAGCAGCCTGAAGCGGGGGGGCTTTGATACGCAGTATTTT.

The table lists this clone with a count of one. Here the CDR3 DNA reads TGTGCCAGCAGTTTACTAGCGCCGACAGATACGCAGTATTTT. Protein product: CASSLLAPTDTQYF. This sequence joins TRBV27 and TRBJ2-3; weak D call: TRBD2 (6 bases). The germline V gene encodes CDR1 MNHEY and CDR2 SMNVEV (reference sequence). V dropped 2 bases and J dropped 3 bases, with 9 bases sitting between them. The CDR3 is 14 amino acids.

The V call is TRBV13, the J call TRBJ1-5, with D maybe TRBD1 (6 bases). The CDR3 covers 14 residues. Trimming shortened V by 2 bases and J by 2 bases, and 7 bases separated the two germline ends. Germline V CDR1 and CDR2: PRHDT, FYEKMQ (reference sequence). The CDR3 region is CASSLPGGNQPQHF. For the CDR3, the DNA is TGTGCCAGCAGCTTACCAGGGGGCAATCAGCCCCAGCATTTT.

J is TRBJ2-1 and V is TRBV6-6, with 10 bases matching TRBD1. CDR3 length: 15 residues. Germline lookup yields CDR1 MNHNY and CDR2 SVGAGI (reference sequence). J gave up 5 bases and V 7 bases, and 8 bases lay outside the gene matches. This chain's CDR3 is CASISGQGWHNEQFF. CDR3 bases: TGTGCCAGCATCTCGGGACAGGGGTGGCACAATGAGCAGTTCTTC.

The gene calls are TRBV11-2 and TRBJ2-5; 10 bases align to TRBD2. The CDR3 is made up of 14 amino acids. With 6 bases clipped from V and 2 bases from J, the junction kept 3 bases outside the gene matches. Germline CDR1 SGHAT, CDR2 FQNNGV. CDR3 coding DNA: TGTGCCAGCAGAGCGGGGGGGGGTCAAGAGACCCAGTACTTC. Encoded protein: CASRAGGGQETQYF.

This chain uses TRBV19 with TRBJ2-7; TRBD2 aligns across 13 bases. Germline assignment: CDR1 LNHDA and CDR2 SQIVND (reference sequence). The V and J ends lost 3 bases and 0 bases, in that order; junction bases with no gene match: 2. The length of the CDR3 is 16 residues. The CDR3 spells CASSIGLAGASYEQYF. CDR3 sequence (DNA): TGTGCCAGTAGTATTGGACTAGCGGGGGCCTCCTACGAGCAGTACTTC.

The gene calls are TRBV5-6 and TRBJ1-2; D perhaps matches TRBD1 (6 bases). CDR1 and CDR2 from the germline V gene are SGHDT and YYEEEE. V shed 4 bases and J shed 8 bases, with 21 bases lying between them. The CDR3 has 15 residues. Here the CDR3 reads CASSHPDSGTGGYTF. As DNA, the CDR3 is TGTGCCAGCAGCCACCCGGACAGCGGGACGGGGGGCTACACCTTC.

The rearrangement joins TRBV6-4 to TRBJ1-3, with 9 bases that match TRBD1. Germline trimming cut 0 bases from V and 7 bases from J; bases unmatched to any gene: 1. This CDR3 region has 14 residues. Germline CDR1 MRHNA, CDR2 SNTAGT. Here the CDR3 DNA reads TGTGCCAGCAGTGACTCTGGACAGGGGAACACCATATATTTT. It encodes CASSDSGQGNTIYF.

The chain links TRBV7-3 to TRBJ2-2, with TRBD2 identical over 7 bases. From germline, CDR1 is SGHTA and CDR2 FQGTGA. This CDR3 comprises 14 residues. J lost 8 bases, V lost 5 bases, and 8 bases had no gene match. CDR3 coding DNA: TGTGCCAGCAGCCCATTTTTGGGAGGGGGGGAGCTGTTTTTT. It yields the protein CASSPFLGGGELFF.

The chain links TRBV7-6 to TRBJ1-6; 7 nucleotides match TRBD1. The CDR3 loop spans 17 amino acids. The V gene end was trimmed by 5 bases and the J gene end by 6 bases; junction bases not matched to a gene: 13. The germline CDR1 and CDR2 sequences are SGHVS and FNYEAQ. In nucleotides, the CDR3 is TGTGCCAGCAGCAATCAAATCTACAGGGGCCCTAATTCACCCCTCCACTTT. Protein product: CASSNQIYRGPNSPLHF.

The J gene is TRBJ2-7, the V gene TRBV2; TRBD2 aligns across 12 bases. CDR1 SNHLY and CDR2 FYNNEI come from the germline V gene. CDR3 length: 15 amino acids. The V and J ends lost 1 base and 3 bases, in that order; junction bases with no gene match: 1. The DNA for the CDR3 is TGTGCCAGCAGTGAAGTACTAGCGGGGGGCTACGAGCAGTACTTC. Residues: CASSEVLAGGYEQYF.

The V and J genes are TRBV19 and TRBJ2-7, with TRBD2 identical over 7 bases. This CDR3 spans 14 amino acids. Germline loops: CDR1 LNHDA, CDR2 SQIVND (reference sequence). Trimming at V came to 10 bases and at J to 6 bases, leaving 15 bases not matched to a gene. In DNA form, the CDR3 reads TGTGCCACCAAGGAAGGGACGGCGGGGGTCGAGCAGTACTTC. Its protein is CATKEGTAGVEQYF.

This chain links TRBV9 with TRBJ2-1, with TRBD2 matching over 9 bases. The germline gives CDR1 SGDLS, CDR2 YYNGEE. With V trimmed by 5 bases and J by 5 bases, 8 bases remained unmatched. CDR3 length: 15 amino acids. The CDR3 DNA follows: TGTGCCAGCAGACCAGCGGGACTAGCCGACAATGAGCAGTTCTTC. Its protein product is CASRPAGLADNEQFF.

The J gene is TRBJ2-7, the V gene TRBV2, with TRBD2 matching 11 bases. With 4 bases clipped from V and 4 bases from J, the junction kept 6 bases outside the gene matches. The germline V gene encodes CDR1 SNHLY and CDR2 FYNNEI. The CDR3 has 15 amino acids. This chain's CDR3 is CASSGSSGGYYEQYF. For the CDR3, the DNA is TGTGCCAGCAGTGGCTCTAGCGGGGGGTATTACGAGCAGTACTTC.

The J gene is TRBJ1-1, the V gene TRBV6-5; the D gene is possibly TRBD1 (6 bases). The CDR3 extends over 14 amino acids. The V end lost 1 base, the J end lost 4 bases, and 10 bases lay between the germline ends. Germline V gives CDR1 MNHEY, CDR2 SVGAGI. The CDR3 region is CASSYFGRGTEAFF. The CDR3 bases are TGTGCCAGCAGTTACTTCGGCAGGGGCACTGAAGCTTTCTTT.

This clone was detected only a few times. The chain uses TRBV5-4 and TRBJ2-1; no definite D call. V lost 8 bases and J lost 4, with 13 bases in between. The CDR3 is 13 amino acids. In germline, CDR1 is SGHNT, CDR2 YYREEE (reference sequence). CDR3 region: CASMGSSYNEQFF. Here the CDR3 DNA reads TGTGCCAGTATGGGTAGCTCATACAATGAGCAGTTCTTC. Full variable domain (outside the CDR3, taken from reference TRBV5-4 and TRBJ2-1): ETGVTQSPTHLIKTRGQQVTLRCSSQSGHNTVSWYQQALGQGPQFIFQYYREEENGRGNFPPRFSGLQFPNYSSELNVNALELDDSALYLCASMGSSYNEQFFGPGTRLTVL.

The CDR3 DNA is TGCGCCAGCAAGCCGGGACTTCTCCCCCTCTACGAGCAGTACTTC. Amino acid sequence: CASKPGLLPLYEQYF. The chain links TRBV10-2 to TRBJ2-5, with D possibly TRBD2 on 6 matching bases. The end of the DNA is better explained by TRBJ2-7, so the J call may be wrong. This CDR3 has 15 amino acids. Germline lookup yields CDR1 WSHSY and CDR2 SAAADI.

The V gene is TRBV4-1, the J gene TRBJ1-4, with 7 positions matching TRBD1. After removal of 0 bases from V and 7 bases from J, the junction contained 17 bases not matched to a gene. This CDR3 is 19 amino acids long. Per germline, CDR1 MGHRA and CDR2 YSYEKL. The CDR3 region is CASSQDPALKGGASEKLFF. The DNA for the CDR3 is TGCGCCAGCAGCCAAGATCCTGCTCTCAAAGGGGGCGCATCTGAAAAACTGTTTTTT.

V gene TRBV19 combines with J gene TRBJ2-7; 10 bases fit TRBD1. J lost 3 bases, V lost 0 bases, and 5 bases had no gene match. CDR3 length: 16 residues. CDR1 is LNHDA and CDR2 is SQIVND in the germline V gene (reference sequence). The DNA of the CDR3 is TGTGCCAGTAGTATAGACGGGACAGGGGCTTTCTACGAGCAGTACTTC. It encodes CASSIDGTGAFYEQYF.

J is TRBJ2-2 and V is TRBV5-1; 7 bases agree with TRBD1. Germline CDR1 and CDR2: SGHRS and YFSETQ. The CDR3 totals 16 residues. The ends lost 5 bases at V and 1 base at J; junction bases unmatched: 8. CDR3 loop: CASSTTGTENTGELFF. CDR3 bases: TGCGCCAGCAGTACTACCGGGACAGAGAACACCGGGGAGCTGTTTTTT. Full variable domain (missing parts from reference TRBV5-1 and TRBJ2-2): KAGVTQTPRYLIKTRGQQVTLSCSPISGHRSVSWYQQTPGQGLQFLFEYFSETQRNKGNFPGRFSGRQFSNSRSEMNVSTLELGDSALYLCASSTTGTENTGELFFGEGSRLTVL.

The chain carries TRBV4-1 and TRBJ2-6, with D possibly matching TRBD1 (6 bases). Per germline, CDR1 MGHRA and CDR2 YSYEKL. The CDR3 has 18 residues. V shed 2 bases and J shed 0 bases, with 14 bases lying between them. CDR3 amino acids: CASSQWTAKISGANVLTF. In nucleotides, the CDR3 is TGCGCCAGCAGCCAATGGACAGCAAAGATCTCTGGGGCCAACGTCCTGACTTTC.

Here the CDR3 DNA reads TGTGCCAGCAGCCCAGGGACATTTAACTATGGCTACACCTTC. Its protein is CASSPGTFNYGYTF. V gene TRBV7-2 combines with J gene TRBJ1-2; tentative D call: TRBD1 (6 bases). The length of the CDR3 is 14 residues. The V end was cut by 5 bases, the J end by 1 base, with 11 bases between. CDR1 is SGHTA, CDR2 FQGNSA, per germline.